Each of the 32 T cell receptor beta chains below was sequenced from the same sample in a study of blood T cell repertoires in COVID-19. Profiling relied on immunoSEQ multiplex PCR, and the TCRdb table lists in-frame clones only, not all of them. The sample has about 150,000 clones; roughly nine tenths are singletons. Sequencing input: peripheral blood. The receptor set was obtained from a woman aged 70-85 years with acute or convalescent COVID-19.

The chain is built from TRBV4-2 and TRBJ2-3; D might be TRBD2 (5 bases). Germline V gene sequence: CDR1 LGHNA, CDR2 YNFKEQ. Trimming left V 0 bases short and J 3 bases short, with 13 bases between. CDR3 length: 16 residues. The DNA of the CDR3 is TGTGCCAGCAGCCAAGATGGGTGGGAGTTGACAGATACGCAGTATTTT. It encodes CASSQDGWELTDTQYF.

This chain uses TRBV5-6 with TRBJ2-2; 8 bases map to TRBD2. CDR1 is SGHDT, CDR2 YYEEEE, per germline. The V and J ends lost 1 base and 4 bases, in that order; junction bases with no gene match: 6. This CDR3 has 16 amino acids. The CDR3 reads CASSLYGTRGTGELFF. DNA for the CDR3: TGTGCCAGCAGCTTGTATGGGACTAGAGGCACCGGGGAGCTGTTTTTT.

V is TRBV7-2 and J is TRBJ2-3, with a possible D match to TRBD2 (6 bases). Trimming took 5 bases from V and 3 from J, leaving 18 bases between them. The CDR3 has 16 residues. In germline, CDR1 is SGHTA, CDR2 FQGNSA. As DNA, the CDR3 is TGTGCCAGCAGCCCCTTCCCCCGGGGGAGTACAGATACGCAGTATTTT. It codes for CASSPFPRGSTDTQYF.

The CDR3 reads CASSQDEGLTIVRATGELFF. The CDR3 region has the DNA TGTGCCAGTAGTCAGGACGAAGGACTGACGATAGTCAGAGCAACCGGGGAGCTGTTTTTT. The chain is built from TRBV19 and TRBJ2-2, with D perhaps TRBD2 (5 bases). Trimming cost V 5 bases and J 5 bases, with 30 bases left between them. From germline, CDR1 is LNHDA and CDR2 SQIVND (reference sequence). The CDR3 length is 20 residues.

The DNA of the CDR3 is TGCAGTGCTAGTGGACAGGGGAGCTCCTACGAGCAGTACTTC. This translates into CSASGQGSSYEQYF. The J gene is TRBJ2-7, the V gene TRBV20-1; 9 bases match TRBD1. J lost 0 bases, V lost 3 bases, and 3 bases had no gene match. The CDR3 loop spans 14 amino acids. Germline loops: CDR1 DFQATT, CDR2 SNEGSKA (reference sequence).

The chain carries TRBV7-6 and TRBJ2-2; perhaps TRBD2 as D (5 bases). With 1 base removed from V and 4 bases from J, the gap between germline ends came to 10 bases. Per germline, CDR1 SGHVS and CDR2 FNYEAQ. The CDR3 length is 15 residues. CDR3 nucleotide sequence: TGTGCCAGCAGCTTAGAAGTCAGCGGCACCGGGGAGCTGTTTTTT. Protein sequence: CASSLEVSGTGELFF.

V is TRBV6-5 and J is TRBJ1-2; no definite D call. This CDR3 region has 15 residues. V was shortened by 0 bases and J by 0 bases, with 8 bases between the two germline ends. Germline CDR1 and CDR2: MNHEY and SVGAGI. The CDR3 loop reads CASSYSAGANYGYTF. CDR3 DNA sequence: TGTGCCAGCAGTTACTCGGCAGGCGCTAACTATGGCTACACCTTC.

The chain is built from TRBV15 and TRBJ2-5, with D possibly matching TRBD2 (5 bases). Trimming shortened V by 4 bases and J by 5 bases, and 14 bases separated the two germline ends. Germline V gene data show CDR1 as LNHNV and CDR2 as YYDKDF (reference sequence). The CDR3 consists of 14 residues. CDR3 sequence: CATSKRALGETQYF. DNA for the CDR3: TGTGCCACCAGCAAGAGGGCCTTGGGGGAGACCCAGTACTTC.

V is TRBV7-2 and J is TRBJ1-1, with D perhaps TRBD1 (5 bases). This CDR3 has 17 amino acids. Between the trimmed V and J ends, which lost 0 bases and 4 bases, there was a span of 18 bases. In germline, CDR1 is SGHTA, CDR2 FQGNSA. The CDR3 DNA reads TGTGCCAGCAGCTTAGCTGGGTTCGGCAGGGTAAGCACTGAAGCTTTCTTT. This sequence encodes CASSLAGFGRVSTEAFF.

The V call is TRBV19, the J call TRBJ1-5, with 7 bases matching TRBD1. With 4 bases clipped from V and 11 bases from J, the junction kept 14 bases outside the gene matches. This CDR3 contains 15 residues. CDR1 is LNHDA, CDR2 SQIVND, per germline (reference sequence). The CDR3 loop is CASSRGQIAGLSQHF. CDR3 nucleotide sequence: TGTGCCAGTAGTAGGGGACAGATCGCGGGCTTGTCCCAGCATTTT. The full variable domain, completed using reference TRBV19 and TRBJ1-5, is DGGITQSPKYLFRKEGQNVTLSCEQNLNHDAMYWYRQDPGQGLRLIYYSQIVNDFQKGDIAEGYSVSREKKESFPLTVTSAQKNPTAFYLCASSRGQIAGLSQHFGDGTRLSIL.

The chain joins TRBV2 to TRBJ2-1; D uncertain. CDR1 is SNHLY, CDR2 FYNNEI, per germline. Trimming shortened V by 0 bases and J by 0 bases, and 6 bases separated the two germline ends. The CDR3 has 15 residues. CDR3 in DNA: TGTGCCAGCAGTGAAGCGGAGAGCTCCTACAATGAGCAGTTCTTC. Its protein is CASSEAESSYNEQFF.

J is TRBJ1-1 and V is TRBV20-1; D remains ambiguous. CDR1 DFQATT and CDR2 SNEGSKA come from the germline V gene (reference sequence). Deletions cut 3 bases from V and 8 bases from J, with 13 bases between. The CDR3 covers 12 residues. The CDR3 DNA reads as TGCAGTGCTAGTCGGCAGCCGACAGAAGCTTTCTTT. Translation: CSASRQPTEAFF.

This chain uses TRBV5-6 with TRBJ1-2; D unresolved. The CDR3 is 14 amino acids. Trimming stripped 0 bases from V and 5 bases from J, with 11 bases between. The germline gives CDR1 SGHDT, CDR2 YYEEEE. Here the CDR3 reads CASSLVTGGYGYTF. CDR3 in DNA: TGTGCCAGCAGCTTGGTAACCGGAGGGTATGGCTACACCTTC.

V and J are TRBV27 and TRBJ1-1; 7 bases are shared with TRBD1. This CDR3 spans 16 amino acids. Germline V gene lookup returns CDR1 MNHEY and CDR2 SMNVEV (reference sequence). Trimming removed 7 bases from V and 5 bases from J; junction bases left unmatched: 16. CDR3 residues: CASTRRTGPQGTEAFF. CDR3 nucleotides: TGTGCCAGCACCAGGCGGACAGGACCTCAGGGTACTGAAGCTTTCTTT.

This clone was seen more than once but under ten times. The chain couples TRBV2 to TRBJ1-1; D possibly corresponds to TRBD1 (5 bases). The CDR3 consists of 14 residues. Germline V gene data show CDR1 as SNHLY and CDR2 as FYNNEI. Between the trimmed V and J ends, which lost 5 bases and 5 bases, there was a span of 15 bases. The DNA for the CDR3 is TGTGCCAGCAGTTCCTCGGCGGGGGGGACTGAAGCTTTCTTT. Amino acids: CASSSSAGGTEAFF.

This clone was counted between two and nine times. The gene calls are TRBV25-1 and TRBJ2-1, with D possibly matching TRBD2 (6 bases). The V and J ends lost 4 bases and 3 bases respectively, with 7 bases between them. Per the germline V gene, CDR1 is MGHDK and CDR2 is SYGVNS. The CDR3 covers 13 residues. Here the CDR3 reads CASSAGSYNEQFF. CDR3 DNA: TGTGCCAGCAGTGCCGGGAGCTACAATGAGCAGTTCTTC.

The chain joins TRBV11-2 to TRBJ1-4; 8 bases are shared with TRBD1. This CDR3 is built from 12 residues. V lost 2 bases to trimming and J lost 12 bases; unmatched junction nucleotides: 2. CDR1 is SGHAT, CDR2 FQNNGV, per germline. The CDR3 here is CASSLQQGELFF. The CDR3 DNA is TGTGCCAGCAGCTTACAACAGGGGGAACTGTTTTTT.

This chain uses TRBV7-8 with TRBJ1-5; the D gene is possibly TRBD1 (6 bases). V lost 5 bases, J lost 4 bases, and 12 bases lay in between. Germline values: CDR1 SGHVS, CDR2 FQNEAQ. This CDR3 contains 14 residues. CDR3 sequence: CASSELRGNQPQHF. The CDR3 DNA follows: TGTGCCAGCAGCGAGTTGAGGGGGAATCAGCCCCAGCATTTT.

J is TRBJ2-1 and V is TRBV15, with a tentative D call TRBD2 (5 bases). The V gene lost 2 bases and the J gene lost 6 bases, with 14 bases spanning the gap. CDR3 size: 15 residues. Germline-derived CDR1 and CDR2 are LNHNV and YYDKDF (reference sequence). This CDR3 is CATSRPGVESNEQFF. The CDR3 DNA follows: TGTGCCACCAGCAGACCCGGGGTTGAGTCCAATGAGCAGTTCTTC.

This chain joins TRBV3-1 (or the pseudogene TRBV3-2) and TRBJ1-5; possibly TRBD1 for D (6 bases). This CDR3 spans 15 amino acids. V was clipped by 1 base and J by 4 bases, with 11 bases between them. Germline lookup yields CDR1 LGHDT and CDR2 YNNKEL (reference sequence). DNA for the CDR3: TGTGCCAGCAGCCAAGGACGGGGGGCGAATCAGCCCCAGCATTTT. Amino acids: CASSQGRGANQPQHF.

Here the CDR3 DNA reads TGTGCCTGGAACCGGGACAGCTCCTACGAGCAGTACTTC. It codes for CAWNRDSSYEQYF. The V gene is TRBV30, the J gene TRBJ2-7; 7 bases are a match to TRBD1. V lost 4 bases, J lost 0 bases, and 3 bases stayed unmatched. Germline CDR1 GTSNPN, CDR2 SVGIG (reference sequence). The CDR3 is made up of 13 amino acids.

The chain links TRBV18 to TRBJ1-6; D not resolved. This CDR3 is 15 amino acids long. V was trimmed by 2 bases and J by 9 bases, leaving 14 bases between them. The germline V gene has CDR1 KGHSH and CDR2 LQKENI. The CDR3 protein is CASSPWDQAGSPLHF. The CDR3 coding sequence is TGTGCCAGCTCACCATGGGATCAGGCGGGTTCACCCCTCCACTTT.

This clone was found once. The chain carries TRBV4-3 and TRBJ1-3; TRBD1 matches 7 bases. The trim removed 4 bases at V and 4 bases at J, leaving 1 base unmatched. From germline, CDR1 is LGHNA and CDR2 YSLEER. The CDR3 contains 13 residues. This CDR3 is CASSLDRGNTIYF. DNA of the CDR3: TGCGCCAGCAGCCTGGACAGGGGAAACACCATATATTTT.

This clone was picked up one time. The chain employs TRBV7-8 and TRBJ1-2, with 8 bases that match TRBD1. The J segment lost 2 bases and the V segment lost 4 bases, leaving 6 bases of the junction unmatched. The CDR3 runs to 15 residues. Germline V gene lookup returns CDR1 SGHVS and CDR2 FQNEAQ. The CDR3 spells CASSYQTGGNYGYTF. DNA of the CDR3: TGTGCCAGCAGCTATCAAACAGGGGGGAACTATGGCTACACCTTC.

This rearrangement joins TRBV10-2 to TRBJ1-6; D ambiguous. Trimming removed 7 bases at V and 9 bases at J, with 10 bases between. This CDR3 comprises 12 residues. Germline values: CDR1 WSHSY, CDR2 SAAADI. The CDR3 coding sequence is TGCGCCAGCACCCCGGGAAGTTCACCCCTCCACTTT. It specifies CASTPGSSPLHF.

Here the CDR3 reads CASSYEGGYTEAFF. The CDR3 coding sequence is TGTGCCAGCAGTTACGAAGGGGGTTACACTGAAGCTTTCTTT. The V gene is TRBV27, the J gene TRBJ1-1, with D perhaps matching TRBD1 (6 bases). The V and J ends lost 4 bases and 3 bases respectively, with 12 bases between them. The germline gives CDR1 MNHEY, CDR2 SMNVEV (reference sequence). The length of the CDR3 is 14 residues.

This clone has just one count. The chain links TRBV21-1 to TRBJ2-2; the table assigns TRBD2, which was not confirmed against the DNA. TRBV21-1 has pseudogene status. The CDR3 is 18 amino acids. CDR3 loop: CASSKCSGIRLNTGELFF. The CDR3 DNA is TGTGCCAGCAGCAAATGTTCGGGGATAAGACTTAACACCGGGGAGCTGTTTTTT.

The J gene is TRBJ1-1, the V gene TRBV19; D is undetermined. The germline gives CDR1 LNHDA, CDR2 SQIVND (reference sequence). V was trimmed by 6 bases and J by 8 bases, leaving 13 bases between them. The CDR3 has 12 residues. CDR3 DNA: TGTGCCAGTAGAAGAGGATTATCAGAAGCTTTCTTT. Its translation: CASRRGLSEAFF.

This clone has only one observation. The CDR3 DNA follows: TGTGCCAGCACCCGGGAGGGAGGCCATGAGCAGTTCTTC. This gives the protein CASTREGGHEQFF. J is TRBJ2-1 and V is TRBV6-5; TRBD2 matches 8 bases. The CDR3 consists of 13 residues. Germline V gene data show CDR1 as MNHEY and CDR2 as SVGAGI. V gave up 7 bases and J gave up 8 bases; unmatched junction bases: 7.

This chain uses TRBV7-9 with TRBJ1-1, with a possible D match to TRBD1 (6 bases). The CDR3 spans 13 residues. The germline CDR1 and CDR2 sequences are SEHNR and FQNEAQ (reference sequence). Trimming took off 5 bases at V and 7 bases at J, with 14 bases between the two ends. Written as DNA, the CDR3 is TGTGCCAGCAGCCCACAGGGTAGGGGTGAAGCTTTCTTT. It yields the protein CASSPQGRGEAFF. Full variable domain (missing parts from reference TRBV7-9 and TRBJ1-1): DTGVSQNPRHKITKRGQNVTFRCDPISEHNRLYWYRQTLGQGPEFLTYFQNEAQLEKSRLLSDRFSAERPKGSFSTLEIQRTEQGDSAMYLCASSPQGRGEAFFGQGTRLTVV.

The rearrangement uses TRBV3-1 (or the pseudogene TRBV3-2) and TRBJ1-2, with D perhaps TRBD1 (6 bases). V shed 3 bases and J shed 1 base, with 15 bases lying between them. This CDR3 is built from 16 residues. Germline CDR1 is LGHDT and CDR2 is YNNKEL (reference sequence). The CDR3 nucleotides read TGTGCCAGCAGCCATCTGGTCAGGACAGATAACTATGGCTACACCTTC. It codes for CASSHLVRTDNYGYTF.

V usage is TRBV11-2 and J usage is TRBJ2-7; 14 nucleotides match TRBD2. The V segment lost 5 bases and the J segment 5 bases; nucleotides outside the gene matches: 2. The CDR3 totals 14 residues. Germline loops: CDR1 SGHAT, CDR2 FQNNGV. CDR3 amino acids: CASSPGLAGDEQYF. Here the CDR3 DNA reads TGTGCCAGCAGCCCGGGACTAGCGGGGGACGAGCAGTACTTC.